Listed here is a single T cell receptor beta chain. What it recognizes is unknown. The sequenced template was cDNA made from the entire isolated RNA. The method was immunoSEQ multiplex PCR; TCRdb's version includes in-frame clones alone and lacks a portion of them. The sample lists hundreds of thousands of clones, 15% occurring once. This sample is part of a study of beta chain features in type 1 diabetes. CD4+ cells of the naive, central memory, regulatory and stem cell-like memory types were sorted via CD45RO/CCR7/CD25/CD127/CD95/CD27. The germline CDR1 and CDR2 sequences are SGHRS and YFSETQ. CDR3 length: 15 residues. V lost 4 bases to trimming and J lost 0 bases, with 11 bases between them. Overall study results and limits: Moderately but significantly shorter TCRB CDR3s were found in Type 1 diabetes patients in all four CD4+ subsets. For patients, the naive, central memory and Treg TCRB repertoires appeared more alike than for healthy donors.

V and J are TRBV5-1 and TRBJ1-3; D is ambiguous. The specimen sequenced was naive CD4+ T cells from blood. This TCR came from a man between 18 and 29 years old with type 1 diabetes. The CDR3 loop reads CASSIEGSSGNTIYF. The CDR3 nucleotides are TGCGCCAGCAGCATCGAGGGATCCTCTGGAAACACCATATATTTT.